The clone carrying this T cell receptor (beta chain) was detected a few times. The record originates from a study of CD8 T cells in ankylosing spondylitis. The CDR3 totals 15 residues. The germline V gene encodes CDR1 SGHRS and CDR2 YFSETQ. V shed 4 bases, J shed 3 bases, and the junction held 6 bases outside the gene matches. TCRdb analysed the 5' RACE reads with MiXCR anew, one entry per CDR3 protein. The data show roughly 200,000 distinct CDR3 sequences, around 13% seen once. This sequence originates from a male donor with ankylosing spondylitis or in good health (not recorded which). Sequenced: blood, either unsorted or a sorted T cell fraction (not recorded which). V usage is TRBV5-1 and J usage is TRBJ2-7; TRBD2 aligns across 11 bases. Here the CDR3 DNA reads TGCGCCAGCAGCATCGGGACTAGCGGACTCTACGAGCAGTACTTC. Its protein is CASSIGTSGLYEQYF. Full variable domain (rest looked up from reference TRBV5-1 and TRBJ2-7): KAGVTQTPRYLIKTRGQQVTLSCSPISGHRSVSWYQQTPGQGLQFLFEYFSETQRNKGNFPGRFSGRQFSNSRSEMNVSTLELGDSALYLCASSIGTSGLYEQYFGPGTRLTVT.